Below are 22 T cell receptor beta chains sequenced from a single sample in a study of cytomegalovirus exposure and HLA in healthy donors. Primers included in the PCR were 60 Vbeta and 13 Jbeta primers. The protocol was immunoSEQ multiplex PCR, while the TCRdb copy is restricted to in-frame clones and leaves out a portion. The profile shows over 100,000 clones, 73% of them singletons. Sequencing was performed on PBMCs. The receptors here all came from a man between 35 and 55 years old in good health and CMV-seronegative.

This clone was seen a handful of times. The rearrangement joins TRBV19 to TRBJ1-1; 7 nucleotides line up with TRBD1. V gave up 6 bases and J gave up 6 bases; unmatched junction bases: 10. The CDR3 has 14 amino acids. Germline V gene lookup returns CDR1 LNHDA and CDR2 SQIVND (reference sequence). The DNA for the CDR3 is TGTGCCAGTAGCAACTTACAGGGGCGCGCTGAAGCTTTCTTT. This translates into CASSNLQGRAEAFF.

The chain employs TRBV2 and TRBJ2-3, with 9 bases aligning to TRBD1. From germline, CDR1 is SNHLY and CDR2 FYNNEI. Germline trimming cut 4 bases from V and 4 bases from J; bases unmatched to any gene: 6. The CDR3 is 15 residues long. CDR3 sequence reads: CASSAGTGYADTQYF. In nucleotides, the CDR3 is TGTGCCAGCAGTGCCGGGACAGGGTACGCAGATACGCAGTATTTT.

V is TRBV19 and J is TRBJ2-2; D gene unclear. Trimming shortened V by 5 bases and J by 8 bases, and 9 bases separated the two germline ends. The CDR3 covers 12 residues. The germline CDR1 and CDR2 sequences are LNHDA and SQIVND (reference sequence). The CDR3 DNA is TGTGCCAGTAGTGCACACCTTGGGGAGCTGTTTTTT. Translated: CASSAHLGELFF.

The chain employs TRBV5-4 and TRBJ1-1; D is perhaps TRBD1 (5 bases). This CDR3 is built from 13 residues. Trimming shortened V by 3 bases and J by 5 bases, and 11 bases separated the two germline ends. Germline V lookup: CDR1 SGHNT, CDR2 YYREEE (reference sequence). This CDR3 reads CASSYGAGTEAFF. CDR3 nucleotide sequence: TGTGCCAGCAGCTACGGGGCGGGGACTGAAGCTTTCTTT.

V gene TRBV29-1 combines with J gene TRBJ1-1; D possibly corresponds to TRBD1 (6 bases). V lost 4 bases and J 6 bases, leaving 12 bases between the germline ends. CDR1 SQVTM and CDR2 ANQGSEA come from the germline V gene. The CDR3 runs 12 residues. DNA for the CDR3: TGCAGCGTTGCTAAACAGGGTCCTGAAGCTTTCTTT. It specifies CSVAKQGPEAFF.

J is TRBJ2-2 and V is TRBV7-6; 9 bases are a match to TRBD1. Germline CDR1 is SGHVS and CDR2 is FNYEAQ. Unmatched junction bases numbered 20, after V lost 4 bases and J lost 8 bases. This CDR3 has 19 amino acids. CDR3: CASSSSRDREEGPVGELFF. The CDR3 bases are TGTGCCAGCAGCTCGTCCCGGGACAGGGAAGAGGGCCCCGTAGGGGAGCTGTTTTTT.

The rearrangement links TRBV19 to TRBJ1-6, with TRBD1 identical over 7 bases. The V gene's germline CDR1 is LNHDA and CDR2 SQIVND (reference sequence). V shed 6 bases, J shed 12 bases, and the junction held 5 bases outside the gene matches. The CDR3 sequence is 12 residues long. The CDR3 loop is CASSHRGLPLHF. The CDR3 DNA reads TGTGCCAGTAGCCACAGGGGTTTACCCCTCCACTTT.

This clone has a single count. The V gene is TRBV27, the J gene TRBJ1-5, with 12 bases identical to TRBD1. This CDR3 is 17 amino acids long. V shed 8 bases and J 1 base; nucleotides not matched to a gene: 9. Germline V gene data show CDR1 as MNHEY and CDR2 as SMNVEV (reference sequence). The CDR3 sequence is CASAPGQGAWSNQPQHF. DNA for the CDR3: TGTGCCAGCGCCCCGGGACAGGGGGCCTGGAGCAATCAGCCCCAGCATTTT.

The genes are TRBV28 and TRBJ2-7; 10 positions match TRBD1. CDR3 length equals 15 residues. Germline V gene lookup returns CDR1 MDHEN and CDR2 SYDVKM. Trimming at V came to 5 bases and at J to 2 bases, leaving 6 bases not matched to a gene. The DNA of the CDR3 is TGTGCCAGCAGTGGAGTCGGGACAGGGGCCTACGAGCAGTACTTC. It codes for CASSGVGTGAYEQYF.

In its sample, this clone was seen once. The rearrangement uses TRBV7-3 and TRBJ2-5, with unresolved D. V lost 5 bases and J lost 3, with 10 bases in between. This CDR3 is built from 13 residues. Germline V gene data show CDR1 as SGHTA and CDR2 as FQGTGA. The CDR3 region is CASSLNGEETQYF. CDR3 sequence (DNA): TGTGCCAGCAGCCTGAACGGAGAAGAGACCCAGTACTTC.

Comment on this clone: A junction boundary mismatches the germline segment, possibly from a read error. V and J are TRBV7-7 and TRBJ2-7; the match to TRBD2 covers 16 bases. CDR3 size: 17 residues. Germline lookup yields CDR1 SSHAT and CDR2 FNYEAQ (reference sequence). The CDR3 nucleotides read TGTGCTAGCAGCTTCGGGACTAGCGGGGGGGCTCGCTACGAGCAGTACTTC. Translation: CASSFGTSGGARYEQYF.

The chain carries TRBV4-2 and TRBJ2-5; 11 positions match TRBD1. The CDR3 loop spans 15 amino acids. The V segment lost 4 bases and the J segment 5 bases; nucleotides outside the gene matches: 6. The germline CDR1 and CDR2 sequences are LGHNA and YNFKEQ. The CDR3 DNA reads TGTGCCAGCAGCCTCGGACAGGGGGCCGGTGAGACCCAGTACTTC. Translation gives CASSLGQGAGETQYF.

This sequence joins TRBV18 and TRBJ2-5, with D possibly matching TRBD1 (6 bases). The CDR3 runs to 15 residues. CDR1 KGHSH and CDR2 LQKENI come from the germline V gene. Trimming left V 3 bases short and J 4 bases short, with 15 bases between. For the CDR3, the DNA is TGTGCCAGCTCACCCCCATCCAGGGGTAGAGAGACCCAGTACTTC. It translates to CASSPPSRGRETQYF. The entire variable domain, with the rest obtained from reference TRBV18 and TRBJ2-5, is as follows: NAGVMQNPRHLVRRRGQEARLRCSPMKGHSHVYWYRQLPEEGLKFMVYLQKENIIDESGMPKERFSAEFPKEGPSILRIQQVVRGDSAAYFCASSPPSRGRETQYFGPGTRLLVL.

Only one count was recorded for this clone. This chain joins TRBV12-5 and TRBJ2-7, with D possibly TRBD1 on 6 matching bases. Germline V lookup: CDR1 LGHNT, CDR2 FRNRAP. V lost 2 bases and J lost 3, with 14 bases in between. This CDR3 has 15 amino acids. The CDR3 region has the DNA TGTGCTAGTGGTTTGAAACTTGGACAGATCTACGAGCAGTACTTC. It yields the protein CASGLKLGQIYEQYF.

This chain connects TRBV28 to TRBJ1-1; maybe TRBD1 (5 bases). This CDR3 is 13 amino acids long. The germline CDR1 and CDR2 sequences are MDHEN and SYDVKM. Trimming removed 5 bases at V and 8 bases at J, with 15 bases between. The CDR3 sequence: CASSLPRQLEAFF. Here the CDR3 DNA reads TGTGCCAGCAGTCTCCCCCGACAGTTAGAAGCTTTCTTT.

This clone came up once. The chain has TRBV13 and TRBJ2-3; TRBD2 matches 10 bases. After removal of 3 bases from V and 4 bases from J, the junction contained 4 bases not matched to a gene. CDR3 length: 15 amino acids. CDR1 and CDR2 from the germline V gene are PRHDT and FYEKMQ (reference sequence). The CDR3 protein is CASSFRSGGSDTQYF. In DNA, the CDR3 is TGTGCCAGCAGCTTTCGTAGCGGGGGGTCAGATACGCAGTATTTT.

CDR3 loop: CASSSVNNEQFF. CDR3 nucleotide sequence: TGTGCCAGCAGTTCAGTAAACAATGAGCAGTTCTTC. This rearrangement joins TRBV7-6 to TRBJ2-1, with D unclear. CDR1 and CDR2 from the germline V gene are SGHVS and FNYEAQ. The CDR3 totals 12 residues. V shed 6 bases and J shed 5 bases, with 8 bases lying between them.

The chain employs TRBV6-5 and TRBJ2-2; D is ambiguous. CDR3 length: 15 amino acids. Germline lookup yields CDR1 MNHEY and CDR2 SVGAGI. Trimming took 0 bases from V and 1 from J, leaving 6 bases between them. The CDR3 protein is CASSYSSRNTGELFF. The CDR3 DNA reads TGTGCCAGCAGTTACTCGAGTAGGAACACCGGGGAGCTGTTTTTT.

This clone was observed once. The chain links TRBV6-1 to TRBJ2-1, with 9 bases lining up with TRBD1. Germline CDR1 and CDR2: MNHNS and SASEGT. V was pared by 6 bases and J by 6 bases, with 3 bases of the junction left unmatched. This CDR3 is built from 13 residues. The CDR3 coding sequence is TGTGCCAGCAGGGGGACAGGGAGCAATGAGCAGTTCTTC. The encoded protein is CASRGTGSNEQFF.

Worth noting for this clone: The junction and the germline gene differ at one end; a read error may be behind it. The CDR3 here is CATLGNSNYGYPF. The DNA for the CDR3 is TGTGCCACCCTCGGGAACTCTAACTATGGCTACCCCTTC. V usage is TRBV25-1 and J usage is TRBJ1-2; D is undetermined. In germline, CDR1 is MGHDK, CDR2 SYGVNS. CDR3 size: 13 residues.

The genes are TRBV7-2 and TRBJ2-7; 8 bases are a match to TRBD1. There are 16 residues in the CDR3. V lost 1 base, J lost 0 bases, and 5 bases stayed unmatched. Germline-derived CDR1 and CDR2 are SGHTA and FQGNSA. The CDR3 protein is CASSLVPTGGSYEQYF. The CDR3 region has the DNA TGTGCCAGCAGCTTAGTTCCCACAGGGGGCTCCTACGAGCAGTACTTC.

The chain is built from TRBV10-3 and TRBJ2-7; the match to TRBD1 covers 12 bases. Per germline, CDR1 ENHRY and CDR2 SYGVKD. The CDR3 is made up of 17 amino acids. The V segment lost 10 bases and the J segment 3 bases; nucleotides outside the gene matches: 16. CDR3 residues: CATVEGPGTGGRYEQYF. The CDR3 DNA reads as TGTGCCACCGTGGAGGGCCCCGGGACAGGGGGCCGCTACGAGCAGTACTTC.